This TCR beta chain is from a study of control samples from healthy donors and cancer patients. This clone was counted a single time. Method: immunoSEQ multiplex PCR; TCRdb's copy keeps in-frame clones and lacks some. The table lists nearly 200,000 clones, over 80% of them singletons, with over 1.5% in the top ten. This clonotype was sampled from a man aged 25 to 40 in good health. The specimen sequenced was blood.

The DNA for the CDR3 is TGTGCCAGCAGCTTAGTGCGGGTCTCCTACAATGAGCAGTTCTTC. Its protein product is CASSLVRVSYNEQFF. The chain combines TRBV7-9 with TRBJ2-1; perhaps TRBD2 as D (5 bases). Trimming removed 1 base at V and 0 bases at J, with 7 bases between. Germline-derived CDR1 and CDR2 are SEHNR and FQNEAQ (reference sequence). This CDR3 comprises 15 residues.